This TCR beta chain was recovered during a study of preoperative IRX-2 immunotherapy in early breast cancer. Treatment indicated: preoperative locoregional IRX-2 cytokine immunotherapy. This phase Ib study tested locoregional IRX-2 cytokine immunotherapy given before surgery. CDR3 length: 16 amino acids. Germline CDR1 MNHEY, CDR2 SMNVEV (reference sequence). The V gene end was trimmed by 6 bases and the J gene end by 4 bases; junction bases not matched to a gene: 11. The repertoire was sequenced with immunoSEQ multiplex PCR; TCRdb's copy has only in-frame clones and lacks some. The sample contains roughly 57,000 clones, 94% of which appear only once.

This material was obtained from a patient treated with IRX-2 immunotherapy. This chain uses TRBV27 with TRBJ2-7; 11 bases match TRBD2. This clonotype was obtained from a human donor with breast cancer. CDR3 loop: CASSPSNSGGEYEQYF. CDR3 sequence (DNA): TGTGCCAGCAGCCCATCGAATAGCGGGGGGGAATACGAGCAGTACTTC.